The next 26 T cell receptor beta chains were all read from a single sample in a study of T cells in Graves' hyperthyroidism and ophthalmopathy. Authors of the study amplified TCR beta CDR3 regions from RNA transcripts. HTBI primers drove first-round RT-PCR of the TCR CDR3. TCRdb ran MiXCR on the multiplex PCR reads and lists one entry per CDR3 protein. The table includes under 800,000 distinct CDR3 sequences, 11% to 15% detected once. Sequencing used blood. Receptor source: a woman aged 18 to 35 with Graves' hyperthyroidism.

The sample holds many counts of this clonotype. The chain employs TRBV30 and TRBJ2-1, with D possibly being TRBD2 (5 bases). This CDR3 comprises 15 residues. Per the germline V gene, CDR1 is GTSNPN and CDR2 is SVGIG (reference sequence). Trimming took 5 bases from V and 0 from J, leaving 14 bases between them. CDR3 residues: CAWALSATSYNEQFF. The CDR3 coding sequence is TGTGCCTGGGCCCTTAGCGCTACCTCCTACAATGAGCAGTTCTTC.

Turning to this clonotype: A read error may produce the germline difference seen at one junction end. This rearrangement joins TRBV11-2 to TRBJ1-1, with D unresolved. CDR3 size: 13 residues. CDR1 is SGHAT and CDR2 is FQNNGV in the germline V gene. In DNA form, the CDR3 reads TGTGCCAGCAGCCTCTCTTTGAACACTGAAACTTTCTTT. Protein: CASSLSLNTETFF.

This clonotype has only a few counts. Here the CDR3 reads CAFKQGPRGNTIYF. The CDR3 DNA follows: TGTGCCTTTAAACAGGGACCTCGTGGAAACACCATATATTTT. The V and J genes are TRBV30 and TRBJ1-3; TRBD1 might be the D (6 bases). The CDR3 sequence is 14 residues long. Per the germline V gene, CDR1 is GTSNPN and CDR2 is SVGIG (reference sequence). V was clipped by 7 bases and J by 3 bases, with 16 bases between them.

With respect to this clonotype: An end of the junction differs from the germline gene, which may be a read error. The chain is built from TRBV12-3 or TRBV12-4 and TRBJ2-2; D perhaps matches TRBD2 (5 bases). The CDR3 is 11 amino acids. The CDR3 loop is CASSLSGEMFF. For the CDR3, the DNA is TGTGCCAGCAGTTTATCCGGGGAGATGTTTTTT.

This clonotype was counted at least ten times. The chain is built from TRBV2 and TRBJ2-7; D may be TRBD2 (5 bases). Per germline, CDR1 SNHLY and CDR2 FYNNEI. The CDR3 is made up of 14 amino acids. Trimming took 4 bases from V and 3 from J, leaving 13 bases between them. The CDR3 loop reads CASSGAERVYEQYF. For the CDR3, the DNA is TGTGCCAGCAGTGGAGCGGAGAGAGTCTACGAGCAGTACTTC.

This clonotype has more than one count but fewer than ten. The rearrangement joins TRBV30 to TRBJ1-6; the match to TRBD1 covers 7 bases. The length of the CDR3 is 15 residues. CDR1 is GTSNPN, CDR2 SVGIG, per germline (reference sequence). With V trimmed by 3 bases and J by 10 bases, 12 bases remained unmatched. CDR3 region: CAWRGTEKQRSPLHF. The CDR3 coding sequence is TGTGCCTGGAGGGGGACAGAAAAACAACGCTCACCCCTCCACTTT.

This clonotype was counted ten times or more. The rearrangement uses TRBV28 and TRBJ1-5; no clear D gene. The CDR3 runs to 13 residues. V was clipped by 10 bases and J by 2 bases, with 12 bases between them. CDR1 and CDR2 from the germline V gene are MDHEN and SYDVKM. The CDR3 nucleotides are TGTGCCACGACGACGGAGGGCAATCAGCCCCAGCATTTT. Translating gives CATTTEGNQPQHF.

The chain is built from TRBV3-1 and TRBJ2-3, with D uncertain. CDR1 LGHDT and CDR2 YNNKEL come from the germline V gene (reference sequence). The CDR3 has 14 amino acids. The V end lost 1 base, the J end lost 4 bases, and 9 bases lay between the germline ends. In DNA form, the CDR3 reads TGTGCCAGCAGCCAAGCTGTAGTTCCAGATACGCAGTATTTT. Protein sequence: CASSQAVVPDTQYF.

This clonotype came up many times. The germline gene is not matched at one end of the junction; a read error may be the cause. This rearrangement joins TRBV4-2 to TRBJ1-2; 10 positions agree with TRBD1. The germline gives CDR1 LGHNA, CDR2 YNFKEQ. The CDR3 is 16 residues long. The CDR3: CASSQARTGGNDGYTF. The CDR3 DNA follows: TGTGCCAGCAGCCAAGCGAGGACAGGGGGTAACGATGGCTACACCTTC.

This clonotype was seen at least ten times. V gene TRBV11-2 combines with J gene TRBJ1-3; a weak D match, TRBD1 (6 bases). The CDR3 loop spans 15 amino acids. V lost 2 bases to trimming and J lost 1 base, with 9 bases between them. Germline lookup yields CDR1 SGHAT and CDR2 FQNNGV. In DNA form, the CDR3 reads TGTGCCAGCAGCTTAAGACAGGTTTCTGGAAACACCATATATTTT. This encodes CASSLRQVSGNTIYF.

The table lists this clonotype with many counts. The chain couples TRBV3-1 to TRBJ1-2; possibly TRBD1 for D (5 bases). V lost 8 bases, J lost 3 bases, and 13 bases lay in between. There are 13 residues in the CDR3. Germline CDR1 LGHDT, CDR2 YNNKEL (reference sequence). Here the CDR3 DNA reads TGTGCCAGCCGGGGGTACAGTGACTATGGCTACACCTTC. This gives the protein CASRGYSDYGYTF.

This clonotype was counted ten times or more. The gene calls are TRBV30 and TRBJ2-4; 8 bases fit TRBD1. Looked up from germline, CDR1 is GTSNPN and CDR2 is SVGIG (reference sequence). V trimming: 2 bases; J trimming: 8 bases; junction bases outside the gene matches: 17. The CDR3 is 17 residues long. The CDR3 region is CAWSFEDRAGSFDIQYF. The CDR3 DNA sequence: TGTGCCTGGAGTTTCGAGGACAGGGCAGGTTCGTTTGACATTCAGTACTTC.

This clonotype has at least ten counts. The chain uses TRBV4-2 and TRBJ1-2; 7 bases map to TRBD1. Looked up from germline, CDR1 is LGHNA and CDR2 is YNFKEQ. CDR3 length: 16 amino acids. V trimming: 4 bases; J trimming: 4 bases; junction bases outside the gene matches: 12. Here the CDR3 reads CASSPRGTEISYGYTF. The CDR3 DNA follows: TGTGCCAGCAGCCCCCGTGGGACAGAAATATCCTATGGCTACACCTTC.

The rearrangement uses TRBV19 and TRBJ1-2; D might be TRBD1 (5 bases). Germline V lookup: CDR1 LNHDA, CDR2 SQIVND (reference sequence). Between the trimmed V and J ends, which lost 5 bases and 3 bases, there was a span of 10 bases. The length of the CDR3 is 13 residues. The CDR3 region is CASSSRGHYGYTF. In DNA, the CDR3 is TGTGCCAGTAGTTCGAGGGGTCACTATGGCTACACCTTC.

The chain uses TRBV24-1 and TRBJ2-2; D unclear. The V and J ends lost 0 bases and 2 bases respectively, with 6 bases between them. CDR1 is KGHDR, CDR2 SFDVKD, per germline. The CDR3 sequence is 15 residues long. The CDR3 protein is CATSDLTSNTGELFF. The CDR3 DNA sequence: TGTGCCACCAGTGATTTGACGAGTAACACCGGGGAGCTGTTTTTT.

This sequence joins TRBV6-2 or TRBV6-3 and TRBJ2-7; 10 bases align to TRBD2. The V gene's germline CDR1 is MNHEY and CDR2 SVGEGT. This CDR3 has 15 residues. V was pared by 4 bases and J by 5 bases, with 8 bases of the junction left unmatched. In DNA form, the CDR3 reads TGTGCCAGCAGTTGGCGGACTAGCGGACCTAACGAGCAGTACTTC. It codes for CASSWRTSGPNEQYF.

In this sample, this clonotype turned up many times. The rearrangement uses TRBV11-2 and TRBJ1-1; possibly TRBD1 for D (6 bases). Germline V gives CDR1 SGHAT, CDR2 FQNNGV. Trimming pared 0 bases from V and 0 bases from J, leaving 17 bases between. The CDR3 covers 18 residues. DNA of the CDR3: TGTGCCAGCAGCTTAGACCCCGGACAGCAAAAGATGAACACTGAAGCTTTCTTT. Amino acids: CASSLDPGQQKMNTEAFF. Full variable domain (missing parts from reference TRBV11-2 and TRBJ1-1): EAGVAQSPRYKIIEKRQSVAFWCNPISGHATLYWYQQILGQGPKLLIQFQNNGVVDDSQLPKDRFSAERLKGVDSTLKIQPAKLEDSAVYLCASSLDPGQQKMNTEAFFGQGTRLTVV.

This clonotype was recorded at least ten times. V and J are TRBV12-3 or TRBV12-4 and TRBJ2-5; D gene unclear. V was shortened by 2 bases and J by 5 bases, with 9 bases between the two germline ends. The length of the CDR3 is 13 residues. The CDR3 bases are TGTGCCAGCAGTTTATGGGGTGAGGAGACCCAGTACTTC. Encoded protein: CASSLWGEETQYF.

The chain carries TRBV28 and TRBJ2-3, with 7 positions matching TRBD2. Germline assignment: CDR1 MDHEN and CDR2 SYDVKM. The CDR3 sequence is 14 residues long. Trimming took 6 bases from V and 5 from J; bases not matched to a gene: 8. The CDR3 DNA reads TGTGCCAGCAGACGCAGCGGGATAGTAGATACGCAGTATTTT. It codes for CASRRSGIVDTQYF.

The rearrangement joins TRBV28 to TRBJ2-1; D remains ambiguous. V gave up 4 bases and J gave up 2 bases, with 6 bases separating them. This CDR3 contains 13 residues. CDR1 is MDHEN and CDR2 is SYDVKM in the germline V gene. DNA of the CDR3: TGTGCCAGCAGTTGGTACACCTACAATGAGCAGTTCTTC. As protein: CASSWYTYNEQFF.

This clonotype occurred a few times. This sequence joins TRBV30 and TRBJ1-5; the match to TRBD1 covers 9 bases. The CDR3 runs 14 residues. Losses at the gene ends were 3 bases for V and 7 bases for J; bases not matched to a gene: 7. CDR1 GTSNPN and CDR2 SVGIG come from the germline V gene (reference sequence). CDR3 coding DNA: TGTGCCTGGAGGTCCGGGACAGGGCAACAGCCCCAGCATTTT. Amino acid sequence: CAWRSGTGQQPQHF.

This clonotype appeared many times. CDR3 region: CSAEEGRVRSNEQFF. The CDR3 nucleotides read TGCAGTGCGGAAGAGGGAAGGGTTAGAAGCAATGAGCAGTTCTTC. The rearrangement links TRBV20-1 to TRBJ2-1; TRBD2 is a possible D gene (5 bases). Germline V gene lookup returns CDR1 DFQATT and CDR2 SNEGSKA (reference sequence). V was clipped by 6 bases and J by 6 bases, with 21 bases between them. This CDR3 has 15 residues.

This clonotype showed up many times. The chain has TRBV7-2 and TRBJ1-1; TRBD1 matches 9 bases. Trimming at V came to 4 bases and at J to 5 bases, leaving 2 bases not matched to a gene. CDR3 length equals 13 residues. Germline V gives CDR1 SGHTA, CDR2 FQGNSA. This chain's CDR3 is CASSWDRETEAFF. CDR3 DNA sequence: TGTGCCAGCAGCTGGGACAGGGAGACTGAAGCTTTCTTT.

Many counts were recorded for this clonotype. The V call is TRBV6-1, the J call TRBJ2-1; D might be TRBD2 (5 bases). Trimming removed 0 bases from V and 2 bases from J, with 17 bases in between. CDR1 and CDR2 (germline): MNHNS, SASEGT. The CDR3 loop spans 18 amino acids. CDR3 loop: CASSEARARVDAYNEQFF. CDR3 in DNA: TGTGCCAGCAGTGAAGCACGAGCGAGGGTCGACGCCTACAATGAGCAGTTCTTC.

The rearrangement joins TRBV27 to TRBJ1-2; possibly TRBD1 for D (6 bases). V lost 0 bases to trimming and J lost 4 bases, with 12 bases between them. The CDR3 is 15 residues long. From germline, CDR1 is MNHEY and CDR2 SMNVEV (reference sequence). The CDR3 loop is CASSLSWGLGYGYTF. The CDR3 DNA sequence: TGTGCCAGCAGTTTATCGTGGGGGCTTGGCTATGGCTACACCTTC.

CDR3 protein: CASSYLSEYNSPLHF. CDR3 bases: TGTGCCAGCAGTTACTTATCCGAGTATAATTCACCCCTCCACTTT. This chain joins TRBV6-2 or TRBV6-3 and TRBJ1-6; no reliable D call. The germline V and J ends were trimmed by 1 base and 4 bases, with 8 bases remaining between them. There are 15 residues in the CDR3. CDR1 is MNHEY and CDR2 is SVGEGT in the germline V gene.